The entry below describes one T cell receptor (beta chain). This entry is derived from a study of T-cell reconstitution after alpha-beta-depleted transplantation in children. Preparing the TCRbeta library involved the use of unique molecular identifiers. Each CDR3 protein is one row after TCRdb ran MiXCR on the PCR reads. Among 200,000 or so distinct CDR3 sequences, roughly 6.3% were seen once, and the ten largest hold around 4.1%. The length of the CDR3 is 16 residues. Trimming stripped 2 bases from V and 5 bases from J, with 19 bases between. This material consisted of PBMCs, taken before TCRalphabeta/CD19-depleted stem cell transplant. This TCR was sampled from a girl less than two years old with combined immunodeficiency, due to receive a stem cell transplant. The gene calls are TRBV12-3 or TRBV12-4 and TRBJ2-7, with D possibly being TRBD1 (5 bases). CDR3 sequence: CASSLRAPPGLDEQYF. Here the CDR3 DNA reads TGTGCCAGCAGTTTAAGAGCCCCGCCAGGGTTGGACGAGCAGTACTTC.